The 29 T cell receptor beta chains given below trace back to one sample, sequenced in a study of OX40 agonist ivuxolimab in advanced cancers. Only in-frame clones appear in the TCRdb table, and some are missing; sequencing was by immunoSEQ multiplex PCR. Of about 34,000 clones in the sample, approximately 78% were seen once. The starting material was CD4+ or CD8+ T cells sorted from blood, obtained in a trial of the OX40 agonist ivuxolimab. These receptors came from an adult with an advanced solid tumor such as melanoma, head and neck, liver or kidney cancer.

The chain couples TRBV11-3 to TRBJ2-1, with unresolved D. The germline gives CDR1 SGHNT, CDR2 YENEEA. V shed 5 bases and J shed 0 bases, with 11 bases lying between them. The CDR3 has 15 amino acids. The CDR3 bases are TGTGCCAGCAGCCTCGACTCGAGCTCCTACAATGAGCAGTTCTTC. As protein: CASSLDSSSYNEQFF.

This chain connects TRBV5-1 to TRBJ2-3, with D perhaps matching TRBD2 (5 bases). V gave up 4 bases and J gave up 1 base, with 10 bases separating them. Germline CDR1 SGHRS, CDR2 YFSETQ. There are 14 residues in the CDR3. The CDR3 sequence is CASSPGFRTDTQYF. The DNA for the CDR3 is TGCGCCAGCAGCCCGGGATTCCGCACAGATACGCAGTATTTT.

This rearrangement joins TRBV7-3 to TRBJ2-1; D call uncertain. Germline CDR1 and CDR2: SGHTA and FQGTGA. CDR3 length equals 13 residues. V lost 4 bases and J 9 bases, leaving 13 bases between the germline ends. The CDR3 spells CASSSRPLSEQFF. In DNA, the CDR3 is TGTGCCAGCAGCTCGCGACCCCTGTCTGAGCAGTTCTTC.

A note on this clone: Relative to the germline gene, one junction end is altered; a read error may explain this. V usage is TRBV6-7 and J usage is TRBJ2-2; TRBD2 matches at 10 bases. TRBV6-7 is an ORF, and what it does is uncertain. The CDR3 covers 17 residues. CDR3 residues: CASRQRSGGAEHRGAVF. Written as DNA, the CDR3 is TGTGCCAGCCGTCAAAGGAGCGGGGGGGCCGAACACCGGGGAGCTGTTTTT.

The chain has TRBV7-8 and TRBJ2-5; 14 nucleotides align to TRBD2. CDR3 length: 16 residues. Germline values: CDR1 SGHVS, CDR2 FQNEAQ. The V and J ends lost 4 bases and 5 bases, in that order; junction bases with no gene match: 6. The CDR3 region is CASSSRLAGGPETQYF. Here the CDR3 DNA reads TGTGCCAGCAGCTCAAGACTAGCGGGAGGGCCGGAGACCCAGTACTTC.

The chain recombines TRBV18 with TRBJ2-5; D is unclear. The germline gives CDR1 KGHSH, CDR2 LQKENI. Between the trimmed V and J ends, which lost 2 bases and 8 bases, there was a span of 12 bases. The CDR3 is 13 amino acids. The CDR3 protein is CASSPARVGTQYF. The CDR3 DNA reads TGTGCCAGCTCACCAGCGCGCGTTGGCACCCAGTACTTC.

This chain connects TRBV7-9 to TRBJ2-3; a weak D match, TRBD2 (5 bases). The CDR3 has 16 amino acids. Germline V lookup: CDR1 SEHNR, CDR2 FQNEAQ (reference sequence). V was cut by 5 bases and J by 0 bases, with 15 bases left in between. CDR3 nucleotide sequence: TGTGCCAGCAGCATCCACCGGGGTCCTAGCACAGATACGCAGTATTTT. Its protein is CASSIHRGPSTDTQYF.

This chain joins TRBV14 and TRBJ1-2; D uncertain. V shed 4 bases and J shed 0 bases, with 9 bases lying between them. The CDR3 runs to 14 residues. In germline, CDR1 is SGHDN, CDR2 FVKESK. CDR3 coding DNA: TGTGCCAGCAGCCCGCGTGAGTCTAACTATGGCTACACCTTC. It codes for CASSPRESNYGYTF.

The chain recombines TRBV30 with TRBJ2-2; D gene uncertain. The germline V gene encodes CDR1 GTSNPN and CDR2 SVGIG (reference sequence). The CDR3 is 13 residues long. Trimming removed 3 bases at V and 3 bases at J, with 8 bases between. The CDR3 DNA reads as TGTGCCTGGAGGGGGTTCGACACCGGGGAGCTGTTTTTT. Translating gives CAWRGFDTGELFF.

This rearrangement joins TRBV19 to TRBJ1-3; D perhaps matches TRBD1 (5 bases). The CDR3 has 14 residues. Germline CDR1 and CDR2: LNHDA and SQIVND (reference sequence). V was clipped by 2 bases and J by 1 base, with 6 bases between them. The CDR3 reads CASSIRGSGNTIYF. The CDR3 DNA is TGTGCCAGTAGTATAAGGGGATCTGGAAACACCATATATTTT.

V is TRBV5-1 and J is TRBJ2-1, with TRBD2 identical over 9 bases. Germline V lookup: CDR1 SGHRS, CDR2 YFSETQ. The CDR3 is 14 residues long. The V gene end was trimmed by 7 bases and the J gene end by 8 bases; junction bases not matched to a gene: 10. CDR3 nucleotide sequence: TGCGCCAGCGGGGGGAATAGCGGGAGCGATGAGCAGTTCTTC. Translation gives CASGGNSGSDEQFF.

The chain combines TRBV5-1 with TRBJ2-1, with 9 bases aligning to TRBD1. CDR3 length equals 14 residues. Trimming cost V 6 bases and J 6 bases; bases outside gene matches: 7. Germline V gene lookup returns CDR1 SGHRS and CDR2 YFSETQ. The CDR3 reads CASNPDRGVNEQFF. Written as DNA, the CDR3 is TGCGCCAGCAACCCGGACAGGGGCGTCAATGAGCAGTTCTTC. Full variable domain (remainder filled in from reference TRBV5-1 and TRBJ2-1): KAGVTQTPRYLIKTRGQQVTLSCSPISGHRSVSWYQQTPGQGLQFLFEYFSETQRNKGNFPGRFSGRQFSNSRSEMNVSTLELGDSALYLCASNPDRGVNEQFFGPGTRLTVL.

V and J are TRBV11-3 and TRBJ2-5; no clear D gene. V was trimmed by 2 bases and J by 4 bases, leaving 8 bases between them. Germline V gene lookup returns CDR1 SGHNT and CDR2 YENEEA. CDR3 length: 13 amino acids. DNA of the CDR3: TGTGCCAGCAGCTTATCTCAGAGAGAGACCCAGTACTTC. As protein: CASSLSQRETQYF.

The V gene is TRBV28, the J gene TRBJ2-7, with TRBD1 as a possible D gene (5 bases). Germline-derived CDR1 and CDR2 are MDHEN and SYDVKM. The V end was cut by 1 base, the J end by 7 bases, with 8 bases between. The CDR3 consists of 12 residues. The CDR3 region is CASSLLGVEQYF. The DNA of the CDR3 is TGTGCCAGCAGTTTATTAGGGGTGGAGCAGTACTTC.

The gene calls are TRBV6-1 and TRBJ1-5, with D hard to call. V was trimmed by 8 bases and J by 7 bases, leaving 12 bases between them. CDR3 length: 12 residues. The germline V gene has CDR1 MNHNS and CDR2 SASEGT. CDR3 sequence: CASERLGQPQHF. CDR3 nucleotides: TGTGCCAGCGAACGACTTGGCCAGCCCCAGCATTTT.

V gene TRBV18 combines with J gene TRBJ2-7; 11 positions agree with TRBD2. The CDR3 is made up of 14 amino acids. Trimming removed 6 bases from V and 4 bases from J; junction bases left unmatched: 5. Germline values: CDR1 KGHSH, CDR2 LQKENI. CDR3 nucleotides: TGTGCCAGCTCGTTACTAGCGGGAGAGTACGAGCAGTACTTC. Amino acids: CASSLLAGEYEQYF.

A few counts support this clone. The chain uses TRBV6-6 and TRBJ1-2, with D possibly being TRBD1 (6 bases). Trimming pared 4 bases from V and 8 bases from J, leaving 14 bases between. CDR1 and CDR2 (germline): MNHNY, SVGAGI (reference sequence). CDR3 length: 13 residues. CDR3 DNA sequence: TGTGCCAGCAGTTCCCGGACAGCGGGGGGCTACACCTTC. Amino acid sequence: CASSSRTAGGYTF.

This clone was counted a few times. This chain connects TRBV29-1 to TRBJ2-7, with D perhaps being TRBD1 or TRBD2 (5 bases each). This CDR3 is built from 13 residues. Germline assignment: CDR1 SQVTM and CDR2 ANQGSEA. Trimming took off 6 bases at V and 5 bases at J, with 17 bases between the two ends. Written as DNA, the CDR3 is TGCAGCGTCTCCGGGGCAGGGTGGAACGAGCAGTACTTC. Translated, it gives CSVSGAGWNEQYF.

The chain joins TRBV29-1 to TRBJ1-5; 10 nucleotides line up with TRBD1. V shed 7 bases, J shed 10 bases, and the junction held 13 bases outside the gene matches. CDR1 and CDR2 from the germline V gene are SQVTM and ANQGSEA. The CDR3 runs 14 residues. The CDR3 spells CSATGTGEPQPQHF. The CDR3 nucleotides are TGCAGCGCTACCGGGACAGGGGAGCCGCAACCCCAGCATTTT.

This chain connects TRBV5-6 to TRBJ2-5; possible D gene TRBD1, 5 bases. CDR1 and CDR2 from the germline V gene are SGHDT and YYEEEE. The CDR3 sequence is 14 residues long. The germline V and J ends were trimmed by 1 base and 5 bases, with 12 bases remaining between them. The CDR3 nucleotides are TGTGCCAGCAGCTTGTCCGGGCCAGGGGAGACCCAGTACTTC. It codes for CASSLSGPGETQYF.

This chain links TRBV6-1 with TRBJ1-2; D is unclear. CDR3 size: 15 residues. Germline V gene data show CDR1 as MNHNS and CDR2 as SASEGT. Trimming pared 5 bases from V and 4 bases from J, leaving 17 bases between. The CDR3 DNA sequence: TGTGCCAGCAGTCAGTCAGCATCGTCAGGCTATGGCTACACCTTC. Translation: CASSQSASSGYGYTF.

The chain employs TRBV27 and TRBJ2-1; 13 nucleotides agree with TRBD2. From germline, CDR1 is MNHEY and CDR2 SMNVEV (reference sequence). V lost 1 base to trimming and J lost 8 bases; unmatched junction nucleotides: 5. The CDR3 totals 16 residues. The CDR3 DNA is TGTGCCAGCAGTTTATTTAGACTAGCGGGGGGTGATGAGCAGTTCTTC. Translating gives CASSLFRLAGGDEQFF.

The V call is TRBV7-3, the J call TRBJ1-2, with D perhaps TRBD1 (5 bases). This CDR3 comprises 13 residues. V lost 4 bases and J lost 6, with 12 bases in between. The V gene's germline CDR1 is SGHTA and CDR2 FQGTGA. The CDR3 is CASSSFQGDGYTF. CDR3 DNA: TGTGCCAGCAGCTCCTTCCAAGGGGATGGCTACACCTTC. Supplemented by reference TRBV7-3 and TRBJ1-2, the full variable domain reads GAGVSQTPSNKVTEKGKYVELRCDPISGHTALYWYRQSLGQGPEFLIYFQGTGAADDSGLPNDRFFAVRPEGSVSTLKIQRTERGDSAVYLCASSSFQGDGYTFGSGTRLTVV.

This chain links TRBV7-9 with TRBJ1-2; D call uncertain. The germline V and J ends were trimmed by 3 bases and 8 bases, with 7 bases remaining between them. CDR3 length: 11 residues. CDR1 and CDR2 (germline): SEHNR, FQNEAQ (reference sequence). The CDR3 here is CASSFIWGYTF. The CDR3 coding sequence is TGTGCCAGCAGCTTTATATGGGGCTACACCTTC.

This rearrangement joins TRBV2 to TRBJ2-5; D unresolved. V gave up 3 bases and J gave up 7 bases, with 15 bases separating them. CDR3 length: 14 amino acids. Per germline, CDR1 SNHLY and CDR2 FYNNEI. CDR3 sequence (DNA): TGTGCCAGCAGTGATTTCCCCCGGTACGGGACCCAGTACTTC. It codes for CASSDFPRYGTQYF. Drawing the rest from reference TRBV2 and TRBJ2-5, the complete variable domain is EPEVTQTPSHQVTQMGQEVILRCVPISNHLYFYWYRQILGQKVEFLVSFYNNEISEKSEIFDDQFSVERPDGSNFTLKIRSTKLEDSAMYFCASSDFPRYGTQYFGPGTRLLVL.

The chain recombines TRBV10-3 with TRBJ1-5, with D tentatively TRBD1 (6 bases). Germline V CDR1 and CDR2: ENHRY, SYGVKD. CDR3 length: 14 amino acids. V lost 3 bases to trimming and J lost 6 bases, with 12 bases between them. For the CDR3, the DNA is TGTGCCATCAGTGACCCAGGGGACGGTCAGCCCCAGCATTTT. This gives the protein CAISDPGDGQPQHF.

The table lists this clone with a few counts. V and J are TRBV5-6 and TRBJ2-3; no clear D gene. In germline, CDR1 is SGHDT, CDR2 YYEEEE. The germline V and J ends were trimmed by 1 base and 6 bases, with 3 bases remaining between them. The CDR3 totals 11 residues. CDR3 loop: CASSLIDTQYF. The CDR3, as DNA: TGTGCCAGCAGCTTGATCGATACGCAGTATTTT.

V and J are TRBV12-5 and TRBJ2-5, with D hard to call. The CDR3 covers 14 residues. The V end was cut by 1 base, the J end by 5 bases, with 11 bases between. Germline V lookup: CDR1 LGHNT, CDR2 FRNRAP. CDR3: CASGLGPRGETQYF. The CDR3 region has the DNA TGTGCTAGTGGTTTGGGCCCCCGTGGTGAGACCCAGTACTTC.

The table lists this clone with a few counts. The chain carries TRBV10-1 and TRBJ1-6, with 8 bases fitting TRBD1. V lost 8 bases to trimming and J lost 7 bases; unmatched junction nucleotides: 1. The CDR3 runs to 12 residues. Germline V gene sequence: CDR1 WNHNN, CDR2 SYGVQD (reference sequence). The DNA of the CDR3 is TGCGCCAGCGGACAGGGAAATTCACCCCTCCACTTT. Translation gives CASGQGNSPLHF.